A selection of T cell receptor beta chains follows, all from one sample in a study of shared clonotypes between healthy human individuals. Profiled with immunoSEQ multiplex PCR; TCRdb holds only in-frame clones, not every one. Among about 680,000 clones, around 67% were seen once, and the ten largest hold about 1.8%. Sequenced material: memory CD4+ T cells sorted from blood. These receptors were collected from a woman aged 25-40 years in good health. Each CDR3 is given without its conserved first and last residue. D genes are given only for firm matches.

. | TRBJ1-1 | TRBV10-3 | AISESADLNTEAF
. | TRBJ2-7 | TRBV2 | AIGATLSFYEQY
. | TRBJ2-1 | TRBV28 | ASSSIVYEQF
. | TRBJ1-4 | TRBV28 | ASRGAGESTNEKLF
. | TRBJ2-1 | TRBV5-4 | ASSFPGVGNNEQF
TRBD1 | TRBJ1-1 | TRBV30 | AWSLTGARGGAF
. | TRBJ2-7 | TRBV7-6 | ASSLARDPSYEQY
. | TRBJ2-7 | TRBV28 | ASSSGLYEQY
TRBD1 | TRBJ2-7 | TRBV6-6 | ASSHRDRGYEQY
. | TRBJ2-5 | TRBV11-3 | ASSLQGETQY
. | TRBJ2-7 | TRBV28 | ASSPTGEQY
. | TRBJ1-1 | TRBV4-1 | ASSQGVGGWREQAF
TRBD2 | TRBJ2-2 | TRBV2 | ASSALAAGELF
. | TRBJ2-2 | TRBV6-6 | ASSKPGELF
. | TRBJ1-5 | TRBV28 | ASSAVSNQPQH
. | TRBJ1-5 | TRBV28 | ASSSRRYSNQPQH
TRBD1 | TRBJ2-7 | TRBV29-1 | SVGRAGGEQY
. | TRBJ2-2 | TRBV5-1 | ASSPGDTGELF
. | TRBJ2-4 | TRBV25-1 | ASSEPGHKNIQY
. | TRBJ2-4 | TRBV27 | ASSLRWSAKNIQY
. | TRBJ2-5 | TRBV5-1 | ASSAGGGTQY
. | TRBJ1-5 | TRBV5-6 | ASSLGVTGMGQPQH
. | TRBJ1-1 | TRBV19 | ASTRGRDTEAF
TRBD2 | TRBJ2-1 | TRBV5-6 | ATSGVGGRTF
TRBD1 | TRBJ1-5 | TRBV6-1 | ASSDRTGLQPQH
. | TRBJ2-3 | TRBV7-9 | ASSVDPEDTQY
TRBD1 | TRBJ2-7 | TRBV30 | AWDRGPVEQY
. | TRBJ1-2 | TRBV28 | ASGRGRANYGYT
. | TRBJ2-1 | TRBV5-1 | ASSLDTLGYNEQF